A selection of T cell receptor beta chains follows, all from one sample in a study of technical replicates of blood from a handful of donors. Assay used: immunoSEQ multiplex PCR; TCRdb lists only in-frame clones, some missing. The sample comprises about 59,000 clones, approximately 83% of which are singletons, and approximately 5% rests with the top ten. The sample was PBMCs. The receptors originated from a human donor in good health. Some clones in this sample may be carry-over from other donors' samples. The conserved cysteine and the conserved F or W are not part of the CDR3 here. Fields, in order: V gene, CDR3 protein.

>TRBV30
AWSVRLLGGVDEQF
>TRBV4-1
ASSQEGTGLKKLF
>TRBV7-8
ASSLVPDRAYEQY
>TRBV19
ASTLQGQSSGANVLT
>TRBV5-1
ASSLVGDNQPQH
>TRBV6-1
ASSEASGNSGNTIY
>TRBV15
ATSRDISGGTETQY
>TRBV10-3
ATRSTGGIHVVQF
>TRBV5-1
ASSRDRGEGYT
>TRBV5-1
ASSRQGYPNEQY
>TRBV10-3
AISEPKLAGAYEQY
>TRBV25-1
ASSPGDLYEQY
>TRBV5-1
ASSLAGFSYEQY
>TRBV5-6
ASSQDRRGNADTQY
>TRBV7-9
ASSSAGLAETQY
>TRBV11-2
ASRRLARETQY
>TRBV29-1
SVNPRDRSTGELF
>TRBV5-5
ASSLGGPGNTIY
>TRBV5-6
ASSFFIQGANTEAF
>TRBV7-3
ASSTLGGNTEAF
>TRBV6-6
ASKGSARGRTEAF
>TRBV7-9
ASSPGRASGLAGGGEQF
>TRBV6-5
ASSYGQVNSPLH
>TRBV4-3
ASSQEFAGRVAGYT